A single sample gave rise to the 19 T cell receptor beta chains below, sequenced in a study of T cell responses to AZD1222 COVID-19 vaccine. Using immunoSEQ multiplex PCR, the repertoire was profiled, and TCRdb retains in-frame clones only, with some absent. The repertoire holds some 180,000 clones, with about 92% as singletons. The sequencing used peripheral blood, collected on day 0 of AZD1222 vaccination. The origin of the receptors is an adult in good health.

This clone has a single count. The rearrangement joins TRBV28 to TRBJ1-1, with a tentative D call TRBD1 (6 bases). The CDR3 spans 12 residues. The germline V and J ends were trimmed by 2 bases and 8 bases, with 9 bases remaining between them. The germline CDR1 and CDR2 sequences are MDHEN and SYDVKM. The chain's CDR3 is CASSLGRGEAFF. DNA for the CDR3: TGTGCCAGCAGTTTAGGGAGGGGGGAAGCTTTCTTT.

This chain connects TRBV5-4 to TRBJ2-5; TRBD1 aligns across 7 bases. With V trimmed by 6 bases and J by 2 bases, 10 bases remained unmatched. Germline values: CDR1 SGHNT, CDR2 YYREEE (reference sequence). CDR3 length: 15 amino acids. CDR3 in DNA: TGTGCCAGCACAACCCGACAGGGAAGTCAAGAGACCCAGTACTTC. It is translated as CASTTRQGSQETQYF.

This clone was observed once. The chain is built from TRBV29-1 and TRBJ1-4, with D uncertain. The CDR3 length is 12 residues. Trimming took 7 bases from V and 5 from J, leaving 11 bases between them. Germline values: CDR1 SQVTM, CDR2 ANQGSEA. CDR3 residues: CSGGKTNEKLFF. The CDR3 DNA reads TGCAGCGGTGGTAAAACGAATGAAAAACTGTTTTTT.

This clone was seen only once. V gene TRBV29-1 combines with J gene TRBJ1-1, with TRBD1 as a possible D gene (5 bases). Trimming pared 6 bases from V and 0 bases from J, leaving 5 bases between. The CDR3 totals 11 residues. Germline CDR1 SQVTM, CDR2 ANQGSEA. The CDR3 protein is CSVTVNTEAFF. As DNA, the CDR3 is TGCAGCGTGACAGTGAACACTGAAGCTTTCTTT.

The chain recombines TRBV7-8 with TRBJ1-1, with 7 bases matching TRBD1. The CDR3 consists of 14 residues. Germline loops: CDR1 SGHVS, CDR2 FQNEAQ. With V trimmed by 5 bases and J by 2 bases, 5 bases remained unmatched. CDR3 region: CASSRQGLNTEAFF. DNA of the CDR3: TGTGCCAGCAGCCGACAGGGACTCAACACTGAAGCTTTCTTT.

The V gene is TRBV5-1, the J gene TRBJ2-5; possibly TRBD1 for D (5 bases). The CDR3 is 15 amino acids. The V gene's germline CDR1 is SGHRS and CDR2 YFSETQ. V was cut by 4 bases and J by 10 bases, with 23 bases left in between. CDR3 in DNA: TGCGCCAGCAGCACACAGCCCCTAGGGGCACGAGGCCAGTACTTC. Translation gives CASSTQPLGARGQYF.

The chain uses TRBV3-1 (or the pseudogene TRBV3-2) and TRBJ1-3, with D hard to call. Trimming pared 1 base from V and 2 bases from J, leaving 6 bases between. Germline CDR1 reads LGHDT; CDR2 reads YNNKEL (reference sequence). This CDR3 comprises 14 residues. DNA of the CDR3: TGTGCCAGCAGCCAAGTGGCGGCTGGAAACACCATATATTTT. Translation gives CASSQVAAGNTIYF.

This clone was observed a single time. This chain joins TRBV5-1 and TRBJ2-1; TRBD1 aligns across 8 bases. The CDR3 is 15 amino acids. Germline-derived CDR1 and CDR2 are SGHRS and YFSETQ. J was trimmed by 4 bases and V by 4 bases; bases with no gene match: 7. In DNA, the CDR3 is TGCGCCAGCAGCGCGGACAGGGCCGAGTACAATGAGCAGTTCTTC. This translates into CASSADRAEYNEQFF.

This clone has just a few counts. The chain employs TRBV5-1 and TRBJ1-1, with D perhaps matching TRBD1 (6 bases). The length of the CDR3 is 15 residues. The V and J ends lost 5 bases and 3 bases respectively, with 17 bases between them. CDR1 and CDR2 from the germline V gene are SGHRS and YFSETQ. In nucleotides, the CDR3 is TGCGCCAGCAGGGGATTTTCGGGGACATACACTGAAGCTTTCTTT. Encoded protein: CASRGFSGTYTEAFF.

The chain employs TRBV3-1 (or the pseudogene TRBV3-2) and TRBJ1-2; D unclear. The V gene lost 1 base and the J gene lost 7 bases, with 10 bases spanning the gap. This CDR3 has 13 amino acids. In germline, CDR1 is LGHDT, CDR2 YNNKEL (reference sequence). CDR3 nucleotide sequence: TGTGCCAGCAGCCAAGCGGGAACGGGTGGCTACACCTTC. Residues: CASSQAGTGGYTF.

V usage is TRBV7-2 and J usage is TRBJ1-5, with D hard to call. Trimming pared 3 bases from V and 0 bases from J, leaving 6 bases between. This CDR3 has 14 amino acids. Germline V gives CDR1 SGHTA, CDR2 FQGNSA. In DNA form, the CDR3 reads TGTGCCAGCAGCTTGTTGAGTAGCAATCAGCCCCAGCATTTT. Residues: CASSLLSSNQPQHF.

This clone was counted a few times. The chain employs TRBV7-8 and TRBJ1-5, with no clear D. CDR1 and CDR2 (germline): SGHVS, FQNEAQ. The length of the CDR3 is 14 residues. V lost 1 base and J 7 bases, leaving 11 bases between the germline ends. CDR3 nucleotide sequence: TGTGCCAGCAGCTTAGGCGGGCAGGTACAGCCCCAGCATTTT. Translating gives CASSLGGQVQPQHF.

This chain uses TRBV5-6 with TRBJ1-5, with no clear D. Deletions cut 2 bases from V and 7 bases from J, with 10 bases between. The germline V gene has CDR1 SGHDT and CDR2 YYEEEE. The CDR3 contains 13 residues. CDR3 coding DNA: TGTGCCAGCAGCTTCAACCTCGGGCAGCCCCAGCATTTT. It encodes CASSFNLGQPQHF.

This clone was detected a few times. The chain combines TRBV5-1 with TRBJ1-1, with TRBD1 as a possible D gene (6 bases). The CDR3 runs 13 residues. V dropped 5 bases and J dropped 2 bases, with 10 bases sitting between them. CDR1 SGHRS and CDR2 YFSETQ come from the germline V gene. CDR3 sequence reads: CASREGGNTEAFF. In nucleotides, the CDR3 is TGCGCCAGCAGAGAGGGGGGAAACACTGAAGCTTTCTTT.

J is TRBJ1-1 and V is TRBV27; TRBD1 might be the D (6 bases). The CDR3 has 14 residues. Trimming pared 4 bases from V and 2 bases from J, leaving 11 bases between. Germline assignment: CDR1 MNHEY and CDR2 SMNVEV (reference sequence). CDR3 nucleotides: TGTGCCAGCAGTTATCAGGGGCTCAACACTGAAGCTTTCTTT. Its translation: CASSYQGLNTEAFF.

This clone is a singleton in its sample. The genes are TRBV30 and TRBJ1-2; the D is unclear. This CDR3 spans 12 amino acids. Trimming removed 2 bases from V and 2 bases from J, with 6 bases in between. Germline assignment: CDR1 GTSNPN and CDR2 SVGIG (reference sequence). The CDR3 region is CAWSRLNYGYTF. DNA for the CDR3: TGTGCCTGGAGTCGGCTAAACTATGGCTACACCTTC.

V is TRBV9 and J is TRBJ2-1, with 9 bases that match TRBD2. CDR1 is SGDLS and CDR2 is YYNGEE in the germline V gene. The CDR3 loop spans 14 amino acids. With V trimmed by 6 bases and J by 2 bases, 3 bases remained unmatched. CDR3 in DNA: TGTGCCAGCAACAAGCGGGAGGCCTACAATGAGCAGTTCTTC. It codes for CASNKREAYNEQFF.

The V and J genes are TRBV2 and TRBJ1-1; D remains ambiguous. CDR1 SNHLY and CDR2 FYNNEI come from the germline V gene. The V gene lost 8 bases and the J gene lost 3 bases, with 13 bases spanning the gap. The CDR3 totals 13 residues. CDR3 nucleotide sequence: TGTGCCAGCCGAGAGAGATGGGACACTGAAGCTTTCTTT. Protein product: CASRERWDTEAFF.

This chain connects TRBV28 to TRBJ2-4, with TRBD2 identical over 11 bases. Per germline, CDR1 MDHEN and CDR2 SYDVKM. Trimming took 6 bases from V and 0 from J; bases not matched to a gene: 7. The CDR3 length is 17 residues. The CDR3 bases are TGTGCCAGCAGCTCGACTAGCGGGGCATTAGCCAAAAACATTCAGTACTTC. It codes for CASSSTSGALAKNIQYF.